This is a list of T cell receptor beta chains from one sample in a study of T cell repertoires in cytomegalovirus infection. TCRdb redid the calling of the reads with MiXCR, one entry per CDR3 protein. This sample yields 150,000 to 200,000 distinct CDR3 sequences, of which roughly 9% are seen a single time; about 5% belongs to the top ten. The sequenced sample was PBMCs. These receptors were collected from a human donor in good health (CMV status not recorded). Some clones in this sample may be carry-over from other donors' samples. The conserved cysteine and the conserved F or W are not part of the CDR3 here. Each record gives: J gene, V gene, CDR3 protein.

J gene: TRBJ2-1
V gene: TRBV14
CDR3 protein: ASSQGMRDEQF

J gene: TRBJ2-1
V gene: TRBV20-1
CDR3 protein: SARDYQGAYNEQF

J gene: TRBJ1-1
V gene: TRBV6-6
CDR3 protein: ASSLGRAF

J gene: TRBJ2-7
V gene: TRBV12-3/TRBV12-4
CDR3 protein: ASSFGGGPYEQY

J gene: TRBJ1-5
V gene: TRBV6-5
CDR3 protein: ASPVGDPPQH

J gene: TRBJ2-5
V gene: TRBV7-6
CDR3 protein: ASSLNIGNPETQY

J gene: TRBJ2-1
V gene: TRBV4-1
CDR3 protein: ASSRTSGGEDEQF

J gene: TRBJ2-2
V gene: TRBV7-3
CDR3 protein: ASSLGRANTGELF

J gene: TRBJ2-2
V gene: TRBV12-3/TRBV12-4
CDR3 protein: ASIPTPGAGELF

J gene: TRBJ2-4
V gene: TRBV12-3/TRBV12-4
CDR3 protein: ASSLDSGNIQY

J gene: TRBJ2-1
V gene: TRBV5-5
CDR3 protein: ASSLGSFSYNEQF

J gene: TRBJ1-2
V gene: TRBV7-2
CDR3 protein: ASSLEPGANYGYT

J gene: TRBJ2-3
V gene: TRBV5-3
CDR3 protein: ASNLKTGAQDTQY

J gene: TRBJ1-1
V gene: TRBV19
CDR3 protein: ASSVDWDLNTEAF

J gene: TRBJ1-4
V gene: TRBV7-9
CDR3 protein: ASSSLSPGENEKLF

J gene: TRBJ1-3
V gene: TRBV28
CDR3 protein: ASSPGQGRGNTIY

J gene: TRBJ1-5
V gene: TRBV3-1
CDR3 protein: ASSRQGQPQH

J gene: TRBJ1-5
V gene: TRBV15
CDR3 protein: ATSLSTVSNQPQH

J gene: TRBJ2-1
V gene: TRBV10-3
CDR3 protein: AISESGGAVNEQF

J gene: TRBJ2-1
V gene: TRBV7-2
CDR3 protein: ASRPSGNEQF

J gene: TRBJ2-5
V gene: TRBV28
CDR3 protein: ASSLGLLAGRQETQY

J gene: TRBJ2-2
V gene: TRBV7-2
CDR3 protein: ASRTSFDTGELF

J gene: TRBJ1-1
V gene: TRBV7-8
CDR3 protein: ASSETGLGSRTEAF

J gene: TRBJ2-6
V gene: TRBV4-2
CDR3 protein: ASSQDPGQDTYSGANVLT

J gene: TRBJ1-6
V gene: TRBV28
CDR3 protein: ASSPDRGRSAPLH

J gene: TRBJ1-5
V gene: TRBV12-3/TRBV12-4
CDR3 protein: ASSPSEVQPQH

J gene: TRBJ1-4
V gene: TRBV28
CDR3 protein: ASSSAGLANEKLF

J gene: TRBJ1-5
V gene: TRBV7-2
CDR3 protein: ASSLGGGLQPQH

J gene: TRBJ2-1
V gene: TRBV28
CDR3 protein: ASSFGLREGEQF

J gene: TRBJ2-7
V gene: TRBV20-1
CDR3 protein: SAGAPLGQRDREQY

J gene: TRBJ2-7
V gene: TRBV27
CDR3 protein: ASRTLAGGQGEQY

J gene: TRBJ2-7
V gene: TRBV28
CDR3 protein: ASRGLYEQY

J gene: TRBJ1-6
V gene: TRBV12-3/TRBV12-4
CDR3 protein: ASSTNRNYNSPLH

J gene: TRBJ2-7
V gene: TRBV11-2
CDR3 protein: ASSSSGRNYEQY

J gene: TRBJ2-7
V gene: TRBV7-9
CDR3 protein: ASSLAMGYEQY